The clone carrying this T cell receptor (beta chain) occurred many times. Molecular barcoding with unique molecular identifiers was used for the TCRbeta library. TCRdb called the PCR reads again in MiXCR, with one record for every CDR3 protein. The sample carries 200,000 to 300,000 distinct CDR3 sequences, 12% recorded once. These data originate in a study of T-cell reconstitution after alpha-beta-depleted transplantation in children. Germline V gene sequence: CDR1 MDHEN, CDR2 SYDVKM. There are 15 residues in the CDR3. Trimming cost V 5 bases and J 2 bases, with 13 bases left between them. The clonotype originates from a human donor who donated a stem cell graft to a child with acute lymphoblastic leukemia. The chain combines TRBV28 with TRBJ1-5; D ambiguous. Sequenced material: PBMCs from the stem cell graft donor, taken from the stem cell graft. This CDR3 reads CASSPRELRNQPQHF. As DNA, the CDR3 is TGTGCCAGCAGTCCAAGGGAGTTGCGCAATCAGCCCCAGCATTTT.